The 22 T cell receptor beta chains below were found in one sample sequenced in a study of cytomegalovirus exposure and HLA in healthy donors. 13 Jbeta primers and 60 Vbeta primers were used for the PCR. Profiling relied on immunoSEQ multiplex PCR, and the TCRdb table lists in-frame clones only, not all of them. This table lists 150,000 to 200,000 clones. The source material was PBMCs. The receptors originated from a woman in her sixties in good health and CMV-seronegative.

The chain is built from TRBV10-1 and TRBJ1-4, with unresolved D. CDR3 size: 13 residues. Per the germline V gene, CDR1 is WNHNN and CDR2 is SYGVQD (reference sequence). V lost 4 bases and J lost 7, with 10 bases in between. The CDR3 loop is CASSAREAEKLFF. The CDR3 bases are TGCGCCAGCAGTGCCCGGGAAGCTGAAAAACTGTTTTTT.

V gene TRBV5-1 combines with J gene TRBJ2-7; 9 bases agree with TRBD1. The CDR3 extends over 15 amino acids. Germline assignment: CDR1 SGHRS and CDR2 YFSETQ. Losses at the gene ends were 0 bases for V and 5 bases for J; bases not matched to a gene: 6. This CDR3 is CASSLAWDREDEQYF. As DNA, the CDR3 is TGCGCCAGCAGCTTGGCCTGGGACAGGGAGGACGAGCAGTACTTC.

V and J are TRBV7-2 and TRBJ1-2, with a tentative D call TRBD1 (5 bases). V lost 5 bases and J 4 bases, leaving 11 bases between the germline ends. The CDR3 has 13 amino acids. CDR1 and CDR2 (germline): SGHTA, FQGNSA. The CDR3 loop is CASSKGIGYGYTF. In DNA form, the CDR3 reads TGTGCCAGCAGCAAGGGGATAGGCTATGGCTACACCTTC.

The CDR3 sequence is CASSTQGAGSYEQYF. CDR3 coding DNA: TGTGCCAGTAGTACACAGGGCGCAGGGTCCTACGAGCAGTACTTC. This chain uses TRBV19 with TRBJ2-5; tentatively, D is TRBD1 (6 bases). The end of the DNA is better explained by TRBJ2-7, so the J call may be wrong. The CDR3 consists of 15 residues. Germline V gene data show CDR1 as LNHDA and CDR2 as SQIVND (reference sequence).

CDR3 region: CASSLSSRAGSGNTIYF. In nucleotides, the CDR3 is TGCGCCAGCAGCTTGAGTAGCAGGGCCGGATCTGGAAACACCATATATTTT. The gene calls are TRBV5-1 and TRBJ1-3, with a weak D call TRBD1 (5 bases). CDR1 and CDR2 (germline): SGHRS, YFSETQ. V shed 1 base and J shed 1 base, with 15 bases lying between them. The CDR3 totals 17 residues. Full variable domain (rest looked up from reference TRBV5-1 and TRBJ1-3): KAGVTQTPRYLIKTRGQQVTLSCSPISGHRSVSWYQQTPGQGLQFLFEYFSETQRNKGNFPGRFSGRQFSNSRSEMNVSTLELGDSALYLCASSLSSRAGSGNTIYFGEGSWLTVV.

The chain uses TRBV6-6 and TRBJ2-3; D unresolved. The CDR3 runs 13 residues. The germline gives CDR1 MNHNY, CDR2 SVGAGI (reference sequence). Between the trimmed V and J ends, which lost 7 bases and 7 bases, there was a span of 15 bases. The CDR3 sequence: CASNLQDGNTQYF. Written as DNA, the CDR3 is TGTGCCAGCAATTTGCAGGATGGAAATACGCAGTATTTT.

The CDR3 loop reads CASSLAVGGNNEQFF. CDR3 nucleotide sequence: TGTGCCAGCAGCTTAGCGGTGGGGGGAAACAATGAGCAGTTCTTC. This chain uses TRBV7-9 with TRBJ2-1, with D perhaps matching TRBD2 (6 bases). This CDR3 is 15 amino acids long. In germline, CDR1 is SEHNR, CDR2 FQNEAQ (reference sequence). Trimming took off 0 bases at V and 5 bases at J, with 11 bases between the two ends.

The rearrangement links TRBV7-9 to TRBJ2-5, with a weak D call TRBD1 (5 bases). V was pared by 2 bases and J by 2 bases, with 6 bases between. CDR3 length: 13 residues. CDR1 and CDR2 (germline): SEHNR, FQNEAQ (reference sequence). CDR3 loop: CASSLYRQETQYF. The CDR3 coding sequence is TGTGCCAGCAGCTTATACAGGCAAGAGACCCAGTACTTC.

The chain couples TRBV27 to TRBJ2-5, with TRBD2 identical over 7 bases. V lost 7 bases, J lost 4 bases, and 15 bases stayed unmatched. Germline CDR1 MNHEY, CDR2 SMNVEV (reference sequence). The CDR3 extends over 16 amino acids. The CDR3 loop is CASTSTAGTMGETQYF. The CDR3 region has the DNA TGTGCCAGCACCTCCACAGCGGGGACGATGGGAGAGACCCAGTACTTC.

V and J are TRBV5-1 and TRBJ2-3, with a weak D call TRBD2 (5 bases). Per the germline V gene, CDR1 is SGHRS and CDR2 is YFSETQ. The ends were cut back, 5 bases at V and 1 base at J, with 11 bases in the middle. CDR3 size: 14 residues. This CDR3 reads CASSSDSGTDTQYF. CDR3 coding DNA: TGCGCCAGCAGTTCGGACTCAGGCACAGATACGCAGTATTTT. Full variable domain (outside the CDR3, taken from reference TRBV5-1 and TRBJ2-3): KAGVTQTPRYLIKTRGQQVTLSCSPISGHRSVSWYQQTPGQGLQFLFEYFSETQRNKGNFPGRFSGRQFSNSRSEMNVSTLELGDSALYLCASSSDSGTDTQYFGPGTRLTVL.

This rearrangement joins TRBV9 to TRBJ2-5; D uncertain. CDR3 length: 14 residues. Germline V gene lookup returns CDR1 SGDLS and CDR2 YYNGEE. V gave up 0 bases and J gave up 7 bases, with 13 bases separating them. The CDR3 nucleotides are TGTGCCAGCAGCGTAGGGCTGAAAGATGGGACCCAGTACTTC. Residues: CASSVGLKDGTQYF.

This chain joins TRBV10-3 and TRBJ2-1; perhaps TRBD2 as D (6 bases). From germline, CDR1 is ENHRY and CDR2 SYGVKD. Trimming took off 0 bases at V and 5 bases at J, with 17 bases between the two ends. This CDR3 is built from 17 residues. The CDR3 loop reads CAISESDYLRAHNEQFF. The CDR3 DNA follows: TGTGCCATCAGTGAGTCGGACTACCTACGGGCGCACAATGAGCAGTTCTTC.

The gene calls are TRBV19 and TRBJ2-6, with D tentatively TRBD2 (5 bases). CDR3 length: 16 residues. Trimming removed 7 bases from V and 0 bases from J, with 13 bases in between. Germline CDR1 is LNHDA and CDR2 is SQIVND (reference sequence). CDR3: CASTREGVSGANVLTF. CDR3 coding DNA: TGTGCCAGTACCCGAGAGGGAGTCTCTGGGGCCAACGTCCTGACTTTC.

This chain links TRBV5-6 with TRBJ1-2; 8 nucleotides agree with TRBD1. The germline CDR1 and CDR2 sequences are SGHDT and YYEEEE. The V segment lost 4 bases and the J segment 0 bases; nucleotides outside the gene matches: 14. The CDR3 spans 18 residues. In DNA, the CDR3 is TGTGCCAGCAGCGGGATCAGTCACAGGGGGTTAGCTAACTATGGCTACACCTTC. Its protein is CASSGISHRGLANYGYTF.

J is TRBJ2-7 and V is TRBV6-5; possibly TRBD2 for D (6 bases). Looked up from germline, CDR1 is MNHEY and CDR2 is SVGAGI. The germline V and J ends were trimmed by 7 bases and 5 bases, with 9 bases remaining between them. The CDR3 contains 11 residues. CDR3 nucleotides: TGTGCCAGCACGCGGGGAGACGAGCAGTACTTC. Residues: CASTRGDEQYF.

The rearrangement links TRBV5-4 to TRBJ2-2; the match to TRBD2 covers 12 bases. CDR1 is SGHNT, CDR2 YYREEE, per germline (reference sequence). CDR3 length equals 15 residues. The V and J ends lost 3 bases and 7 bases, in that order; junction bases with no gene match: 4. CDR3 amino acids: CASSSSGGEIGELFF. CDR3 coding DNA: TGTGCCAGCAGCTCTAGCGGGGGGGAAATCGGGGAGCTGTTTTTT. The full variable domain, its missing parts supplied by reference TRBV5-4 and TRBJ2-2, is ETGVTQSPTHLIKTRGQQVTLRCSSQSGHNTVSWYQQALGQGPQFIFQYYREEENGRGNFPPRFSGLQFPNYSSELNVNALELDDSALYLCASSSSGGEIGELFFGEGSRLTVL.

This chain uses TRBV5-1 with TRBJ2-7; TRBD2 agrees at 10 bases. Germline CDR1 SGHRS, CDR2 YFSETQ. The trim removed 2 bases at V and 4 bases at J, leaving 6 bases unmatched. The CDR3 is made up of 15 amino acids. CDR3 sequence: CASSFDSSGSYEQYF. The CDR3 DNA is TGCGCCAGCAGCTTCGATTCTAGCGGGAGTTACGAGCAGTACTTC.

This chain joins TRBV12-5 and TRBJ2-7, with D possibly matching TRBD1 (5 bases). The V end lost 2 bases, the J end lost 3 bases, and 11 bases lay between the germline ends. The germline CDR1 and CDR2 sequences are LGHNT and FRNRAP. The CDR3 covers 14 residues. In nucleotides, the CDR3 is TGTGCTAGTGGTTTGAGTCAGGGTCTCTACGAGCAGTACTTC. Protein product: CASGLSQGLYEQYF.

This chain joins TRBV6-6 and TRBJ2-7, with TRBD2 identical over 14 bases. The CDR3 consists of 15 residues. Germline values: CDR1 MNHNY, CDR2 SVGAGI (reference sequence). Losses at the gene ends were 7 bases for V and 3 bases for J; bases not matched to a gene: 5. The CDR3 reads CASKRTSGRSYEQYF. The CDR3 nucleotides are TGTGCCAGCAAACGGACTAGCGGGAGGAGCTACGAGCAGTACTTC.

The chain links TRBV25-1 to TRBJ2-5, with D tentatively TRBD2 (6 bases). The DNA end is a closer match to TRBJ2-7, so the J assignment may be wrong. The CDR3 has 16 residues. CDR1 is MGHDK, CDR2 SYGVNS, per germline. CDR3 nucleotides: TGTGCCACCTCCCCCCTGAACCGATACCGGGGGTACGAGCAGTACTTC. Translating gives CATSPLNRYRGYEQYF.

V usage is TRBV18 and J usage is TRBJ1-5, with D possibly being TRBD1 (6 bases). Germline V CDR1 and CDR2: KGHSH, LQKENI. CDR3 length: 15 amino acids. V shed 3 bases and J shed 3 bases, with 12 bases lying between them. As DNA, the CDR3 is TGTGCCAGCTCACCTCAGGACAGCCACAATCAGCCCCAGCATTTT. Translating it yields CASSPQDSHNQPQHF. The variable domain in full, with the rest retrieved from reference TRBV18 and TRBJ1-5, is NAGVMQNPRHLVRRRGQEARLRCSPMKGHSHVYWYRQLPEEGLKFMVYLQKENIIDESGMPKERFSAEFPKEGPSILRIQQVVRGDSAAYFCASSPQDSHNQPQHFGDGTRLSIL.

The chain links TRBV7-9 to TRBJ1-2, with D possibly matching TRBD1 (5 bases). There are 13 residues in the CDR3. From germline, CDR1 is SEHNR and CDR2 FQNEAQ (reference sequence). V was shortened by 2 bases and J by 8 bases, with 12 bases between the two germline ends. The DNA of the CDR3 is TGTGCCAGCAGCTTACCAGGGAGGTCGGGCTACACCTTC. Amino acids: CASSLPGRSGYTF.